A selection of T cell receptor beta chains follows, all from one sample in a study of blood T cell repertoires in COVID-19. The table came from immunoSEQ multiplex PCR; TCRdb's copy has only in-frame clones and leaves some out. The profile shows around 65,000 clones, approximately 85% of them singletons. The sample was peripheral blood. The receptor set was obtained from a human donor in a cohort sampled during active COVID-19. The CDR3 runs from the conserved cysteine through the conserved F or W. The order of the fields is clone size, CDR3 length, D gene, J gene, V gene, CDR3 DNA, CDR3 protein. D genes are given only for firm matches. The listing skips clone size in some rows; elsewhere it reads once, few, many or a size class.

>few|16|TRBD2|TRBJ2-2|TRBV5-4
TGTGCCAGCAGCTCTGGGACTAGCGGGAACACCGGGGAGCTGTTTTTT
CASSSGTSGNTGELFF
>NA|14|NA|TRBJ2-3|TRBV4-1
TGCGCCAGCAGCGGAGCGGAGGCCACAGATACGCAGTATTTT
CASSGAEATDTQYF
>NA|14|TRBD1|TRBJ1-2|TRBV6-2/TRBV6-3
TGTGCCAGCGGTTACTCGACAGGGGAAGGCGGCTACACCTTC
CASGYSTGEGGYTF
>NA|12|NA|TRBJ1-5|TRBV30
TGTGCATGGACACAGGGCAATCAGCCCCAGCATTTT
CAWTQGNQPQHF
>NA|15|NA|TRBJ2-5|TRBV19
TGTGCCAGTAGTATACGGGGGACGGAAAAAGAGACCCAGTACTTC
CASSIRGTEKETQYF
>many|18|TRBD1|TRBJ2-2|TRBV3-1/TRBV3-2
TGTGCCAGCAGCCAAGGACAGGGGGCGCAAACACGCACCGGGGAGCTGTTTTTT
CASSQGQGAQTRTGELFF
>NA|15|NA|TRBJ2-4|TRBV6-6
TGTGCCAGCATTGACGGGGGAGGTGTCAAAAACATTCAGTACTTC
CASIDGGGVKNIQYF
>once|18|TRBD1|TRBJ2-1|TRBV7-8
TGTGCCAGCAGCTTAGAGGAGGTAAGGGGGCTGGCCTACAATGAGCAGTTCTTC
CASSLEEVRGLAYNEQFF
>NA|17|TRBD2|TRBJ2-1|TRBV7-6
TGTGCCAGCAGCGGTGCCCCTGACGGGGGGTCCTACAATGAGCAGTTCTTC
CASSGAPDGGSYNEQFF
>once|15|TRBD1|TRBJ1-3|TRBV10-2
TGCGCCAGCAGACTGACAGGGGAAGGTGGAAACACCATATATTTT
CASRLTGEGGNTIYF
>NA|14|TRBD2|TRBJ2-7|TRBV15
TGTGCCACCAGCATTCAGCGGGGGGGATACGAGCAGTACTTC
CATSIQRGGYEQYF
>NA|16|TRBD1|TRBJ1-1|TRBV5-6
TGTGCCAGCAGCCGTGCAGGGGGCTCGTCGGACACTGAAGCTTTCTTT
CASSRAGGSSDTEAFF
>NA|19|TRBD2|TRBJ2-2|TRBV28
TGTGCCAGCAGTTTAACCCGATCTGGACTAGGAGGTGGCACCGGGGAGCTGTTTTTT
CASSLTRSGLGGGTGELFF
>NA|13|NA|TRBJ1-2|TRBV19
TGTGCCAGTAGTATGGTCCTCGGCTATGGCTACACCTTC
CASSMVLGYGYTF
>few|18|NA|TRBJ2-2|TRBV9
TGTGCCAGCAGCGTAGCTCTCCGTAGGGGCTCGAACACCGGGGAGCTGTTTTTT
CASSVALRRGSNTGELFF
>NA|13|TRBD1|TRBJ2-3|TRBV4-1
TGCGCCAGCAGGAGACAGGGGACAGATACGCAGTATTTT
CASRRQGTDTQYF
>NA|15|NA|TRBJ1-5|TRBV28
TGTGCCAGCAGTTTAATTGACAACCGGGGTCAGCCCCAGCATTTT
CASSLIDNRGQPQHF
>NA|13|NA|TRBJ2-4|TRBV9
TGTGCCAGCTCGTCGGGAGCCAAAAACATTCAGTACTTC
CASSSGAKNIQYF
>many|15|TRBD2|TRBJ2-1|TRBV5-1
TGCGCCAGCACCCTAGCGGGGGGATCCTACAATGAGCAGTTCTTC
CASTLAGGSYNEQFF
>once|13|NA|TRBJ1-1|TRBV7-3
TGTGCCAGCAGCCTCGGGGGGGCGACTGAAGCTTTCTTT
CASSLGGATEAFF
>NA|15|TRBD1|TRBJ2-5|TRBV2
TGTGCCAGCACTTCGGGGGACAGGCATCAAGAGACCCAGTACTTC
CASTSGDRHQETQYF
>NA|14|NA|TRBJ2-4|TRBV19
TGTGCCAGTAGTTACCCGAGGGCCAAAAACATTCAGTACTTC
CASSYPRAKNIQYF
>NA|13|NA|TRBJ2-7|TRBV6-5
TGTGCCAGCAGTTATCGTCCTGCCTACGAGCAGTACTTC
CASSYRPAYEQYF
>NA|15|NA|TRBJ2-7|TRBV5-5
TGTGCCAGCAGCTTCGGAACTAACGTTGGTTACGAGCAGTACTTC
CASSFGTNVGYEQYF
>NA|17|TRBD1|TRBJ2-2|TRBV7-9
TGTGCCAGCAGCCCCTTGGTGGGACAGGGAGCGCCCGGGGAGCTGTTTTTT
CASSPLVGQGAPGELFF
>many|15|TRBD2|TRBJ2-5|TRBV7-9
TGTGCCAGCAGACGGGGGGGACTAGGCCAAGAGACCCAGTACTTC
CASRRGGLGQETQYF
>NA|14|NA|TRBJ2-5|TRBV5-1
TGCGCCAGCAGCTTGGATATGGGGCTGGAGACCCAGTACTTC
CASSLDMGLETQYF